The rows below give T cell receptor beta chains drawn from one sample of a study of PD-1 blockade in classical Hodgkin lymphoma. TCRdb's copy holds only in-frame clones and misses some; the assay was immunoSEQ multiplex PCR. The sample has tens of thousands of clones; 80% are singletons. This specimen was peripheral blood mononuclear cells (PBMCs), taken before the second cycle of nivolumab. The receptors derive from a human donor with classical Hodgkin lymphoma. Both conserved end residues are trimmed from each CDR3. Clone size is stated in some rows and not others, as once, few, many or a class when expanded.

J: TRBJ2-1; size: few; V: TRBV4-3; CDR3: ASSQERASGLYNEQF
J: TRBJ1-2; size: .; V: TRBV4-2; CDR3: ASSQEGGYGYT
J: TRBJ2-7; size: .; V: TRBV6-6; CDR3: ASIRGAGSHEQY
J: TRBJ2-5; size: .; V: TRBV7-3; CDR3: ASSLTREETQY
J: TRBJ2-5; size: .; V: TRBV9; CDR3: ASSVGQQGKQETQY
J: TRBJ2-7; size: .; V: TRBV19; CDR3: ASSGRQGAGEQY
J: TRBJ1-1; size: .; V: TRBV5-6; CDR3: ASSFARQWDTEAF
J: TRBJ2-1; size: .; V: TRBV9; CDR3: ASSVGPGSSYNEQF
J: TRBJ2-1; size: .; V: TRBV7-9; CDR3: ASSPGLAGAGNEQF
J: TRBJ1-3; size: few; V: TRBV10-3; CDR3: ACEEEAGNTIY
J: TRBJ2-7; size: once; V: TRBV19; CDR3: ASRRAGSEYEQY
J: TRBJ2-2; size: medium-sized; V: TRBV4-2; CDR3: ASSATGGARDTGELF
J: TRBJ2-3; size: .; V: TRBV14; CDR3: ASSQVESRGTRTDTQY
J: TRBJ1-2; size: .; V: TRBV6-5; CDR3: ASSSWGNYGYT
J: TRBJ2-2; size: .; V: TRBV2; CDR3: ASSRTGYGELF
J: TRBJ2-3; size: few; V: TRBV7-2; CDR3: ASSLGTSGTDTQY
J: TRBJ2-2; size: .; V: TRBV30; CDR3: AWSVRGAGGPVGELF
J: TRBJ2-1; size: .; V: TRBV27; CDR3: ASSWGGSSVNEQF
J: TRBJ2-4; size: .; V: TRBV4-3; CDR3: ASSQNLGGATKNIQY
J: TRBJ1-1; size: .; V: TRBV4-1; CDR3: ASSQSGWGLEAF